This is a list of T cell receptor beta chains from one sample in a study of patients and donors after allogeneic stem cell transplantation. A single record per CDR3 protein comes from TCRdb applying MiXCR to the RT-PCR reads. Of 200,000 to 250,000 distinct CDR3 sequences listed, around an eighth are singletons. Sequencing was carried out using blood, either unsorted or a sorted T cell fraction (not recorded which). The receptors were sampled from a human donor who was either an allogeneic HSCT recipient or a stem cell or donor lymphocyte infusion donor (not recorded which). It is not recorded whose cells these are; they may come from a transplant donor. The conserved cysteine and the conserved F or W are not part of the CDR3 here. Each record gives: V gene, J gene, CDR3 protein.

V: TRBV6-2/TRBV6-3; J: TRBJ1-1; CDR3: ASSQPPEQAF
V: TRBV5-6; J: TRBJ2-7; CDR3: ASSPGGGLSEQY
V: TRBV19; J: TRBJ1-5; CDR3: ASSIGARFSNQPQH
V: TRBV6-6; J: TRBJ1-6; CDR3: ASQGATGSPLH
V: TRBV4-1; J: TRBJ2-1; CDR3: ASSQGGLAGVSSF
V: TRBV30; J: TRBJ2-6; CDR3: AWSVSRASGANVLT
V: TRBV5-1; J: TRBJ2-7; CDR3: ASSFGTGGEQY
V: TRBV29-1; J: TRBJ2-2; CDR3: SVVPGANTGELF
V: TRBV7-6; J: TRBJ2-7; CDR3: ASSLGTTTYEQY
V: TRBV5-5; J: TRBJ2-4; CDR3: ASSPWGAKNIQY
V: TRBV6-5; J: TRBJ1-2; CDR3: ASSPDWGGYT
V: TRBV19; J: TRBJ1-5; CDR3: ASSIESLSNQPQH
V: TRBV3-1; J: TRBJ2-5; CDR3: ASSQDGTARETQY
V: TRBV5-1; J: TRBJ2-3; CDR3: ASSLGGFPDTQY
V: TRBV20-1; J: TRBJ2-1; CDR3: SASGQGDYNEQF
V: TRBV4-2; J: TRBJ2-5; CDR3: ASSQETTVKETQY
V: TRBV11-1; J: TRBJ2-3; CDR3: ASSLVRLAGGWGTDTQY
V: TRBV7-2; J: TRBJ2-3; CDR3: ASSLGRSTDTQY
V: TRBV5-1; J: TRBJ1-1; CDR3: ASSLVGTGVSTEAF